This paragraph covers one TCR beta chain sequence. Its antigen is unidentified. Sequencing used cDNA as its template, made by extracting RNA and reverse transcribing it. Assay: immunoSEQ multiplex PCR; the TCRdb copy retains only in-frame clones and omits some. The sample gives about 140,000 clones, approximately 51% of which show up once; approximately 1% is in the top ten. These data are taken from a study of CD8+ T cells in alopecia areata. In the study overall: Treated patients were given oral tofacitinib, which was dosed at 5 to 10 mg twice daily. After 6 to 18 months of tofacitinib, follow-up continued 6 months off drug.

Study conclusions and caveats: In lesional scalp, particularly from alopecia totalis/universalis, clonality was higher than in normal scalp.

Peripheral blood, together with lesional scalp punch biopsies, was collected from alopecia areata patients. Trimming took off 7 bases at V and 7 bases at J, with 14 bases between the two ends. Germline values: CDR1 SQVTM, CDR2 ANQGSEA. This CDR3 has 11 residues. This material consisted of CD4+ T cells sorted from blood, taken at week 0. This chain joins TRBV29-1 and TRBJ2-7, with no clear D. The sequence derives from a human donor with alopecia areata. The CDR3 DNA sequence: TGCAGCGCCGCTGTGCATGAAGAGCAGTACTTC. Protein: CSAAVHEEQYF.